This TCR beta chain stems from a study of beta chain features in type 1 diabetes (dated by TCRdb to the late 2010s). For the study in its entirety: No differences in mean age, gender distribution, total cell number or subset yield were found between patients and healthy donors. The study compared the TCRB repertoires of sorted circulating CD4+ T cell subsets in recently diagnosed type 1 diabetes patients with those in matched healthy donors. A total of about 100 million sorted cells were examined across all samples, and RNA yield correlated strongly with the number of cells per subset. Regulatory and stem cell-like memory subsets were isolated from only 8 patients and roughly eight healthy donors, whereas naive and central memory subsets came from all 28 donors.

The High Capacity cDNA Reverse Transcription Kit was used to reverse transcribe all of the isolated RNA, meaning that expressed TCRB transcripts were what got sequenced. Deep immunoSEQ sequencing was applied to naive, central memory and regulatory T cell samples, giving an average of around 3.8 million total reads per sample. Sorted cells were lysed in RLT buffer, and RNA was extracted using DNase-treated RNeasy Micro or Mini kits according to cell number. Each cell subset was processed separately to prevent cross-contamination, with patient and healthy donor samples processed together. The immunoSEQ multiplex PCR was used to amplify TCRB sequences from cDNA, generating 87-bp fragments that spanned the CDR3 region. Sequencing of the amplicons was done on the Illumina HiSeq platform. The paper's data handling went like this. Synthetic template baselines were used to correct PCR bias computationally, reads within Hamming distance 2 were collapsed together, and singletons that could not be merged were discarded. Reads were aligned to IMGT to assign V, D and J genes, CDR3 length, and insertions or deletions at six rearrangement sites. Within each subset, clonotype counts were normalized to sorted cell number, after which true diversity and Gini coefficients were computed with the tcR R package. The overlap coefficient, calculated on TCRB nucleotide sequences, was used to quantify repertoire sharing. As a proxy for the pre-selection repertoire, out-of-frame TCRB sequences from naive cells were analyzed. TCRdb obtained this table from immuneACCESS and retained in-frame rearrangements with V and J assigned. These tables miss some clones; where compared with another copy, unresolved V genes account for less than half of the shortfall, and the remainder is unexplained. V and J calls and clone size are copied from that table; D and trimming were computed from the DNA. In this sample the table shows 900,000 or so clones, about a sixth of which occur a single time. The ten largest clones represent around 0.02% of the sample.

This clone has a handful of counts. Its antigen remains undetermined. No base quality information exists; no much larger clone differs at one position. Paper-wide results and their limitations: Shorter templates might be favored by PCR, yet because patient and control samples were amplified and corrected together, any such skew would affect both groups equally. Because cDNA rather than genomic DNA was sequenced, highly expressing activated cells could have been over-represented, although no difference in activation and CD3 levels was found between groups. Type 1 diabetes patients showed a moderate but significant shortening of TCRB CDR3 length in all four CD4+ subsets. The naive, central memory and regulatory TCRB repertoires appeared to resemble one another more closely among patients than among healthy donors. At VDJ recombination sites, patients with type 1 diabetes made fewer insertions and deleted more nucleotides, a pattern implying thymic rearrangement abnormalities. Because the HLA sub-analyses included only small numbers of individuals, any influence of HLA type on TCRB rearrangement was left unresolved.

The CDR3 measures 14 amino acids from cysteine to phenylalanine. The kept DNA is CDR3 alone, 42 bases in frame from the first base. CDR1 SGDLS and CDR2 YYNGEE were looked up in the germline V gene. Trimmed from V: 0 bases; trimmed from J: 5 bases; junction bases lacking a gene match: 2. Each donor gave one peripheral blood draw, averaging roughly 100 mL, which was collected into heparinised tubes. A BD FACSAria II was used to sort naive, central memory, regulatory and stem cell-like memory CD4+ T cells with a panel that included CD45RO, CCR7, CD25, CD127, CD95 and CD27. All sorted populations exceeded 95% purity. Right away, PBMCs were isolated by Lymphoprep density gradient centrifugation and were stained directly, with no culture step. Samples were stained and sorted in pairs, with one healthy donor and one patient per experiment, so that batch effects were minimized.

Sequencing was performed on naive CD4+ T cells from blood. The label giving this sample's cell subset or site can be read as: true naive CD4+ T cells. This receptor was identified in a young woman in good health. The chain was built from TRBV9 and TRBJ2-3, and TRBD2 matches 8 of the central bases. The nucleotides read TGTGCCAGCAGCGTAGCGGGAGGGGTAGATACGCAGTATTTT. The encoded protein is CASSVAGGVDTQYF.